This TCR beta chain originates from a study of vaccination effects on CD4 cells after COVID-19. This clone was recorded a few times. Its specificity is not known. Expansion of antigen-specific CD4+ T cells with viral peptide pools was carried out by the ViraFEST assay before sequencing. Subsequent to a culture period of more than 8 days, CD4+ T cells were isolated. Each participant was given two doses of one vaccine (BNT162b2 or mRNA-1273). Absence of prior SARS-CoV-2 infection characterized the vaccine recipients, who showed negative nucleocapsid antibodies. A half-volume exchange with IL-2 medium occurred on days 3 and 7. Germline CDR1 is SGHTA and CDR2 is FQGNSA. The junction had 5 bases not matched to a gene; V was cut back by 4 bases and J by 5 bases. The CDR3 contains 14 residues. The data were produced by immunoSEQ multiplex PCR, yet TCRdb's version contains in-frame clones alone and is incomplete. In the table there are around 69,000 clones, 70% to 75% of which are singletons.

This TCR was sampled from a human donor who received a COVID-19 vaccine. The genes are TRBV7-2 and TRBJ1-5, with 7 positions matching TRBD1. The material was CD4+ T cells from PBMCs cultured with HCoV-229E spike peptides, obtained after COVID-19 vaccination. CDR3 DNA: TGTGCCAGCAGCTCGCAGGGGGGAGATCAGCCCCAGCATTTT. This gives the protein CASSSQGGDQPQHF.